The next 27 T cell receptor beta chains were all read from a single sample in a study of T cell responses to AZD1222 COVID-19 vaccine. Measured with immunoSEQ multiplex PCR; TCRdb has only the in-frame clones, and not every one. The data contain 150,000 to 200,000 clones, roughly 91% of them singletons. The material sequenced was peripheral blood, taken 28 days after the second AZD1222 dose. The receptor source for this set is an adult who received the AZD1222 COVID-19 vaccine.

The CDR3 region is CASSLPGPGTVGLFF. The DNA of the CDR3 is TGTGCCAGCAGTCTACCGGGACCGGGGACCGTTGGGCTGTTTTTT. This chain uses TRBV28 with TRBJ2-2; D could derive from TRBD1 or TRBD2 (5 bases each). V lost 5 bases and J lost 13, with 23 bases in between. The CDR3 loop spans 15 amino acids. Germline values: CDR1 MDHEN, CDR2 SYDVKM.

The V and J genes are TRBV7-3 and TRBJ2-2; D gene unclear. Germline loops: CDR1 SGHTA, CDR2 FQGTGA. The CDR3 consists of 13 residues. Trimming took 3 bases from V and 2 from J, leaving 4 bases between them. The CDR3 region has the DNA TGTGCCAGCAGCTTGGGAAACACCGGGGAGCTGTTTTTT. Translating it yields CASSLGNTGELFF.

The CDR3 DNA reads TGTGCCAGCAGCCGCTTCGCTTCAGCCGGGGAGCTGTTTTTT. Protein product: CASSRFASAGELFF. The chain has TRBV6-5 and TRBJ2-2; D remains unclear. The V end lost 6 bases, the J end lost 6 bases, and 14 bases lay between the germline ends. Germline CDR1 is MNHEY and CDR2 is SVGAGI. The length of the CDR3 is 14 residues.

V and J are TRBV4-3 and TRBJ2-7, with D perhaps matching TRBD1 (5 bases). This CDR3 is built from 13 residues. The germline V and J ends were trimmed by 4 bases and 4 bases, with 11 bases remaining between them. Germline CDR1 is LGHNA and CDR2 is YSLEER. CDR3 nucleotides: TGCGCCAGCAGCCCTAGAAAGGGGTACGAGCAGTACTTC. Its protein product is CASSPRKGYEQYF.

The chain employs TRBV4-3 and TRBJ2-2; 8 bases align to TRBD2. CDR3 length: 18 amino acids. Germline CDR1 LGHNA, CDR2 YSLEER. The V gene end was trimmed by 1 base and the J gene end by 0 bases; junction bases not matched to a gene: 7. In DNA form, the CDR3 reads TGCGCCAGCAGCCAAGTCGTCGTTAGCGGGGCGAACACCGGGGAGCTGTTTTTT. Protein sequence: CASSQVVVSGANTGELFF.

This clone was seen just once. This sequence joins TRBV29-1 and TRBJ2-3; D is possibly TRBD2 (5 bases). The V end lost 0 bases, the J end lost 0 bases, and 10 bases lay between the germline ends. This CDR3 is 15 amino acids long. CDR1 is SQVTM, CDR2 ANQGSEA, per germline. The CDR3 nucleotides read TGCAGCGTTGAAGACACGGGGTCCAGCACAGATACGCAGTATTTT. Its protein is CSVEDTGSSTDTQYF.

The chain's CDR3 is CASSTGNHNEQFF. The DNA for the CDR3 is TGTGCCAGCTCAACAGGGAACCACAATGAGCAGTTCTTC. J is TRBJ2-1 and V is TRBV18; tentatively, D is TRBD1 (6 bases). Trimming stripped 5 bases from V and 5 bases from J, with 10 bases between. CDR1 is KGHSH, CDR2 LQKENI, per germline. The CDR3 length is 13 residues.

The rearrangement joins TRBV6-4 to TRBJ1-5; 7 nucleotides line up with TRBD1. The CDR3 is 14 residues long. V trimming: 6 bases; J trimming: 6 bases; junction bases outside the gene matches: 8. The germline V gene encodes CDR1 MRHNA and CDR2 SNTAGT. This CDR3 is CASSEAGGRQPQHF. CDR3 nucleotide sequence: TGTGCCAGCAGCGAAGCAGGGGGACGTCAGCCCCAGCATTTT.

The V gene is TRBV7-3, the J gene TRBJ2-3; 8 nucleotides align to TRBD1. The germline CDR1 and CDR2 sequences are SGHTA and FQGTGA. J was trimmed by 3 bases and V by 5 bases; bases with no gene match: 7. The CDR3 has 15 amino acids. The CDR3 sequence: CASSPSRGLTDTQYF. Here the CDR3 DNA reads TGTGCCAGCAGCCCCTCCAGGGGGCTGACAGATACGCAGTATTTT.

The genes are TRBV7-9 and TRBJ1-4; D ambiguous. The CDR3 is made up of 13 amino acids. Germline values: CDR1 SEHNR, CDR2 FQNEAQ (reference sequence). V was clipped by 6 bases and J by 5 bases, with 10 bases between them. CDR3 coding DNA: TGTGCCAGCAGAGGAAGGGTAAATGAAAAACTGTTTTTT. Translation gives CASRGRVNEKLFF.

The chain links TRBV5-8 to TRBJ1-5, with TRBD1 matching over 7 bases. In germline, CDR1 is SGHTS, CDR2 YDEGEE. This CDR3 contains 13 residues. After removal of 2 bases from V and 5 bases from J, the junction contained 1 base not matched to a gene. The CDR3 here is CASSFQGDQPQHF. The CDR3 coding sequence is TGTGCCAGCAGCTTTCAGGGGGATCAGCCCCAGCATTTT.

The chain carries TRBV19 and TRBJ1-5, with D tentatively TRBD1 (5 bases). CDR3 size: 18 residues. The germline CDR1 and CDR2 sequences are LNHDA and SQIVND (reference sequence). Between the trimmed V and J ends, which lost 11 bases and 0 bases, there was a span of 26 bases. CDR3 region: CAGSPRQGQERSNQPQHF. In DNA, the CDR3 is TGTGCCGGGAGCCCCCGGCAGGGCCAAGAACGTAGCAATCAGCCCCAGCATTTT.

The V and J genes are TRBV5-1 and TRBJ2-5, with D tentatively TRBD1 (5 bases). Trimming removed 5 bases at V and 2 bases at J, with 7 bases between. CDR3 length: 12 residues. Looked up from germline, CDR1 is SGHRS and CDR2 is YFSETQ. The CDR3: CASRTAQETQYF. The CDR3 DNA is TGCGCCAGCAGGACAGCACAAGAGACCCAGTACTTC.

The genes are TRBV10-3 and TRBJ1-1; D ambiguous. The V end was cut by 6 bases, the J end by 11 bases, with 16 bases between. Per the germline V gene, CDR1 is ENHRY and CDR2 is SYGVKD. This CDR3 comprises 12 residues. The CDR3 bases are TGTGCCATCAGGGCGTTTTCACTGGAGGCTTTCTTT. Its translation: CAIRAFSLEAFF.

This clone was picked up one time. V gene TRBV30 combines with J gene TRBJ2-7; D remains ambiguous. CDR3 length equals 12 residues. Trimming removed 1 base from V and 5 bases from J, with 9 bases in between. Germline CDR1 reads GTSNPN; CDR2 reads SVGIG (reference sequence). The CDR3 DNA reads TGTGCCTGGAGTGCAGCTACAAACGAGCAGTACTTC. Translated, it gives CAWSAATNEQYF.

The rearrangement joins TRBV7-8 to TRBJ2-7, with D possibly being TRBD1 (6 bases). The germline V gene has CDR1 SGHVS and CDR2 FQNEAQ. The CDR3 has 15 residues. V was pared by 2 bases and J by 1 base, with 12 bases between. As DNA, the CDR3 is TGTGCCAGCAGCTTACCCCCGGGACAATCCTACGAGCAGTACTTC. Amino acids: CASSLPPGQSYEQYF.

V usage is TRBV27 and J usage is TRBJ2-3, with TRBD1 matching 10 bases. The CDR3 has 15 amino acids. CDR1 is MNHEY, CDR2 SMNVEV, per germline (reference sequence). V lost 5 bases to trimming and J lost 6 bases; unmatched junction nucleotides: 8. As DNA, the CDR3 is TGTGCCAGCAGTCCCCGACAGGGGGCAAGTGATACGCAGTATTTT. Its translation is CASSPRQGASDTQYF.

V is TRBV7-6 and J is TRBJ2-3; 7 bases line up with TRBD2. CDR1 SGHVS and CDR2 FNYEAQ come from the germline V gene. The CDR3 has 15 amino acids. V shed 1 base and J 8 bases; nucleotides not matched to a gene: 9. The CDR3 nucleotides are TGTGCCAGCAGCTTAGATCCACTAGGCGGGGGTACGCAGTATTTT. It translates to CASSLDPLGGGTQYF.

CDR3 sequence (DNA): TGTGCCAGCAGCCCAGCGAGGGGGTTCGAGGTGCAGTTCTTC. Protein sequence: CASSPARGFEVQFF. V usage is TRBV7-2 and J usage is TRBJ2-1; a possible D gene is TRBD1 (6 bases). Germline CDR1 reads SGHTA; CDR2 reads FQGNSA. The CDR3 contains 14 residues. V gave up 5 bases and J gave up 12 bases, with 20 bases separating them.

The V gene is TRBV6-2 or TRBV6-3, the J gene TRBJ2-7; D is unresolved. V gave up 4 bases and J gave up 8 bases, with 15 bases separating them. The CDR3 sequence is 13 residues long. Germline V gene lookup returns CDR1 MNHEY and CDR2 SVGEGT. The CDR3 DNA sequence: TGTGCCAGCAGTTTCAACGGACCTACGAAGCAGTACTTC. It translates to CASSFNGPTKQYF.

The rearrangement links TRBV28 to TRBJ2-1; D ambiguous. The CDR3 spans 15 residues. The V end was cut by 8 bases, the J end by 5 bases, with 19 bases between. Germline loops: CDR1 MDHEN, CDR2 SYDVKM. This CDR3 is CASFDSSLVDNEQFF. DNA of the CDR3: TGTGCCAGCTTTGACTCAAGTCTGGTGGACAATGAGCAGTTCTTC. Using reference TRBV28 and TRBJ2-1 for the parts outside the CDR3, the full variable domain is DVKVTQSSRYLVKRTGEKVFLECVQDMDHENMFWYRQDPGLGLRLIYFSYDVKMKEKGDIPEGYSVSREKKERFSLILESASTNQTSMYLCASFDSSLVDNEQFFGPGTRLTVL.

The chain carries TRBV19 and TRBJ2-3; D is perhaps TRBD2 (5 bases). The CDR3 contains 15 residues. CDR1 LNHDA and CDR2 SQIVND come from the germline V gene (reference sequence). V was trimmed by 7 bases and J by 0 bases, leaving 14 bases between them. The CDR3 protein is CASTSGDASTDTQYF. The DNA for the CDR3 is TGTGCCAGTACCAGCGGAGACGCTAGCACAGATACGCAGTATTTT.

This clone occurred a few times. V and J are TRBV18 and TRBJ1-5; 7 bases line up with TRBD1. Looked up from germline, CDR1 is KGHSH and CDR2 is LQKENI. The CDR3 totals 14 residues. After removal of 4 bases from V and 3 bases from J, the junction contained 3 bases not matched to a gene. For the CDR3, the DNA is TGTGCCAGCTCACAGGGACAGCCCAATCAGCCCCAGCATTTT. Protein product: CASSQGQPNQPQHF.

There are a few counts of this clone. This chain connects TRBV3-1 (or the pseudogene TRBV3-2) to TRBJ2-1, with 7 bases aligning to TRBD2. V was pared by 4 bases and J by 7 bases, with 7 bases of the junction left unmatched. Per the germline V gene, CDR1 is LGHDT and CDR2 is YNNKEL (reference sequence). The CDR3 sequence is 14 residues long. CDR3 nucleotide sequence: TGTGCCAGCAGCCTCTGGCGGGAGAAAAATGAGCAGTTCTTC. It translates to CASSLWREKNEQFF.

The chain is built from TRBV19 and TRBJ2-2; a possible D gene is TRBD2 (5 bases). The ends were cut back, 6 bases at V and 7 bases at J, with 6 bases in the middle. The CDR3 covers 11 residues. CDR1 and CDR2 (germline): LNHDA, SQIVND (reference sequence). CDR3 DNA: TGTGCCAGTAGCCGGGGCGGGGAGCTGTTTTTT. This encodes CASSRGGELFF.

DNA for the CDR3: TGTGCCAGCAGTTCCCCCGGGACAGGGGCCTATGGCTACACCTTC. Translating gives CASSSPGTGAYGYTF. The chain combines TRBV28 with TRBJ1-2; 10 bases agree with TRBD1. With 4 bases clipped from V and 4 bases from J, the junction kept 6 bases outside the gene matches. The germline gives CDR1 MDHEN, CDR2 SYDVKM. The CDR3 has 15 residues.

The chain recombines TRBV30 with TRBJ1-5, with 10 bases matching TRBD1. V was clipped by 4 bases and J by 2 bases; unmatched bases: 2. Germline V gene sequence: CDR1 GTSNPN, CDR2 SVGIG (reference sequence). The CDR3 is made up of 14 amino acids. CDR3 nucleotide sequence: TGTGCCTGGACGGGGACAGGGGGCAATCAGCCCCAGCATTTT. Protein product: CAWTGTGGNQPQHF. The whole variable domain, filled in from reference TRBV30 and TRBJ1-5, reads SQTIHQWPATLVQPVGSPLSLECTVEGTSNPNLYWYRQAAGRGLQLLFYSVGIGQISSEVPQNLSASRPQDRQFILSSKKLLLSDSGFYLCAWTGTGGNQPQHFGDGTRLSIL.